The present entry profiles one T cell receptor beta chain with its context. Its antigen remains unidentified. Nothing much larger sits one base from this clone, and base qualities are not available. What the time point label conveys for this sample: about 28 days (+/-7) after the second vaccine dose. AZD1222 recipients given second doses at about 4 weeks or at about 12 weeks were pooled, since spike-specific TCR depth and breadth were not found to differ between the two schedules. Vaccinee samples were obtained from the UK trials COV001 and COV002, which included a single-blind randomized controlled phase 2/3 trial of AZD1222 (ChAdOx1 nCoV-19) in healthy adults. Trial participant PBMC samples were collected at day 0 and day 28 after the second dose for TCRbeta chain sequencing. This entry comes from a study of T cell responses to AZD1222 COVID-19 vaccine (dated by TCRdb to about 2021). Context from the whole study: A total of 233 trial participants underwent TCR sequencing, of whom 207 received two doses of AZD1222 and some 25 received two doses of the MenACWY control vaccine. Trial participants were enrolled into age subgroups of 18-55, 56-69 and 70-plus years, which contained roughly 140, 27 and 60 TCR-sequenced participants, respectively. Study-wide findings and limitations: Vaccine-associated CD4 TCRs spanned the whole spike protein, with dominant responses in regions 160-218 and 743-854. Conclusions about previously exposed vaccinees are limited, since just a handful of AZD1222 recipients were seropositive for SARS-CoV-2 at baseline. The 56-69-year group was small, and its depth increase did not reach significance, likely because of low power. Reportedly, almost half of the unique spike-specific TCRs recognized epitopes lying outside the regions that are mutated in the B.1.351 and B.1.1.7 variants. Because no samples from the day 14 peak response were available, repertoires could be characterized only after the peak T cell response. After two AZD1222 doses, both the breadth and the depth of spike-specific TCRs were significantly higher than at day 0 and than in MenACWY recipients. Participants were mostly white British and included more females than males, and it was suggested by the authors that clonal diversity may have been underestimated.

The CDR3 regions of human TCRbeta chains were subjected to immunosequencing. In the paper's pipeline: TCRs in the repertoires were compared against a reference library of SARS-CoV-2-specific TCRs that had been generated with the MIRA antigen-specificity platform. Breadth meant the fraction of unique TCRs that were SARS-CoV-2-associated, whereas depth meant the fraction of total T cells that were SARS-CoV-2-associated. Each spike-specific TCR was assigned to its reactive spike region and to a CD4 or CD8 class using the MIRA data. Log10-transformed breadth and depth values were compared by one-way ANOVA with Sidak's multiple comparisons tests. TCRdb's version of the immuneACCESS table is confined to in-frame rearrangements and falls short of the full clone set. An unresolved V gene accounts for under half of the shortfall where checked; the remainder is of unknown origin. V, J and clone size derive from that table, while D and trimming were established from the DNA sequence. The sample table shows about 73,000 clones, and roughly 89% are seen once. The ten largest clonotypes hold 9% to 9.5% of the sample.

V trim: 3 bases; J trim: 7 bases; unmatched bases: 8. The CDR3, cysteine through phenylalanine, is 16 amino acids long. Solely the CDR3 DNA is kept, with 48 bases framed from the first base. The germline V gene specifies MNHNS as CDR1 and SASEGT as CDR2. The clonotype was recovered from an adult who received the AZD1222 COVID-19 vaccine. The source material was peripheral blood, sampled 28 days after the second AZD1222 dose. The chain was built from TRBV6-1 and TRBJ1-4; 10 of the junction bases match TRBD1. Here the CDR3 is given as CASSEWTGTGVEKLFF. The DNA sequence reads TGTGCCAGCAGTGAGTGGACCGGGACAGGGGTTGAAAAACTGTTTTTT.